The subject of this entry is one T cell receptor (beta chain). Its antigen is not known. In germline, CDR1 is LNHNV, CDR2 YYDKDF (reference sequence). The CDR3 is 15 residues long. Trimming removed 4 bases from V and 2 bases from J; junction bases left unmatched: 7. The data were taken from a study of T cell responses to AZD1222 COVID-19 vaccine. Across the whole study: Second-dose groups at about 4 or about 12 weeks were pooled. Notes on the study in general: As reported, nearly half of all spike-specific TCRs target variant regions that are unmutated.

Sequencing was performed with immunoSEQ multiplex PCR; in TCRdb, only in-frame clones are kept and a portion is missing. The sample shows 100,000 to 150,000 clones, around 92% of them seen only once. The sample was peripheral blood, taken on day 0 of AZD1222 vaccination. The clonotype originates from an adult in good health. The chain uses TRBV15 and TRBJ1-2; 7 positions match TRBD1. The CDR3 here is CATSIDPGQNYGYTF. CDR3 nucleotide sequence: TGTGCCACCAGCATCGACCCGGGACAGAACTATGGCTACACCTTC.